This record looks at one T cell receptor (beta chain) sequence and its context. The data were taken from a study of blood T cell repertoires in COVID-19. For the study at large: The United States, Italy and Spain supplied acute and convalescent COVID-19 samples.

Source study methods: Reference gene primer amplification yielded estimated nucleated cell counts. Method: immunoSEQ multiplex PCR; TCRdb's copy keeps in-frame clones and lacks some. The DNA gave D and trimming, while V, J and clone size come from that table. The sample has fewer than 500,000 clones; 70% to 90% are singletons. Participants' own reports of clinical history determined their cohort assignment. V was clipped by 2 bases and J by 2 bases, with 12 bases between them. The CDR3 totals 15 residues. Germline V gives CDR1 SGHDT, CDR2 YYEEEE. The sample was PBMCs or T cells enriched from blood (not recorded which). The receptor comes from a woman in her late teens or twenties with acute COVID-19. This sequence joins TRBV5-6 and TRBJ2-3; TRBD2 is a possible D gene (5 bases). CDR3 amino acids: CASSLSERITDTQYF. CDR3 coding DNA: TGTGCCAGCAGCTTATCAGAGCGGATCACAGATACGCAGTATTTT.